This T cell receptor (beta chain) was sequenced in a study of monozygotic twins with inflammatory bowel disease. Total RNA was isolated from whole blood without T cell sorting. CDR1 is SGDLS, CDR2 YYNGEE, per germline. The CDR3 sequence is 12 residues long. After re-calling the 5' RACE reads, TCRdb lists one entry per CDR3 protein, DNA absent. The sample totals roughly 300,000 distinct CDR3 sequences; its top ten clones hold approximately 5.9%. Input material: blood. The receptor comes from a human donor with ulcerative colitis or Crohn's disease, or a healthy co-twin of an affected twin (not recorded which). The rearrangement joins TRBV9 to TRBJ2-1. This CDR3 reads CASSHLMEEQFF.